What follows is one TCR beta chain and its context. In the source study's methods: The authors estimated nucleated cell counts from reference gene primer amplification. Method: immunoSEQ multiplex PCR; TCRdb's copy keeps in-frame clones and lacks some. V and J calls and clone size are those listed in that table; D and trimming were worked out from the DNA. The sample includes just under 150,000 clones, around 86% of them seen just once. This record belongs to a study of blood T cell repertoires in COVID-19. In the study overall: The origin of the acute and convalescent COVID-19 samples was the United States, Italy and Spain. Sample material is recorded as cDNA or gDNA derived from T cells, B-cell-depleted T cells, or PBMCs.

The CDR3 length is 14 residues. Germline CDR1 SNHLY, CDR2 FYNNEI. Trimming stripped 6 bases from V and 0 bases from J, with 11 bases between. V usage is TRBV2 and J usage is TRBJ1-1; the D is unclear. Sequenced: peripheral blood. This TCR derives from a middle-aged man who had recovered from COVID-19. CDR3 loop: CASRDHSLNTEAFF. In DNA, the CDR3 is TGTGCCAGCAGAGATCACTCGTTGAACACTGAAGCTTTCTTT.